The 3 T cell receptor beta chains in this list originate from one sample, sequenced in a study of blood T cell repertoires in COVID-19. The repertoire was sequenced with immunoSEQ multiplex PCR; TCRdb's copy has only in-frame clones and lacks some. The profile covers some 140,000 clones, with around three quarters appearing a single time and around 12% taken by the ten largest. Sequencing used peripheral blood. The receptors here all came from an older man with acute or convalescent COVID-19.

The rearrangement uses TRBV6-5 and TRBJ2-2; TRBD2 matches 9 bases. The junction had 7 bases not matched to a gene; V was cut back by 9 bases and J by 5 bases. This CDR3 is 14 amino acids long. Germline assignment: CDR1 MNHEY and CDR2 SVGAGI. CDR3 in DNA: TGTGCCAGTTGGCTAGCGGGAAGTACCGGGGAGCTGTTTTTT. Residues: CASWLAGSTGELFF.

The J gene is TRBJ2-2, the V gene TRBV9, with 7 positions matching TRBD1. This CDR3 comprises 15 residues. With V trimmed by 4 bases and J by 2 bases, 5 bases remained unmatched. Germline assignment: CDR1 SGDLS and CDR2 YYNGEE. The CDR3 sequence: CASSSRTGNTGELFF. CDR3 bases: TGTGCCAGCAGCTCTCGGACAGGTAACACCGGGGAGCTGTTTTTT. Full variable domain (remainder filled in from reference TRBV9 and TRBJ2-2): DSGVTQTPKHLITATGQRVTLRCSPRSGDLSVYWYQQSLDQGLQFLIQYYNGEERAKGNILERFSAQQFPDLHSELNLSSLELGDSALYFCASSSRTGNTGELFFGEGSRLTVL.

The gene calls are TRBV27 and TRBJ1-1, with a weak D call TRBD1 (5 bases). The CDR3 extends over 12 amino acids. Germline loops: CDR1 MNHEY, CDR2 SMNVEV (reference sequence). V was trimmed by 6 bases and J by 1 base, leaving 6 bases between them. CDR3 DNA sequence: TGTGCCAGCAGAAGGGGGAACACTGAAGCTTTCTTT. This gives the protein CASRRGNTEAFF.